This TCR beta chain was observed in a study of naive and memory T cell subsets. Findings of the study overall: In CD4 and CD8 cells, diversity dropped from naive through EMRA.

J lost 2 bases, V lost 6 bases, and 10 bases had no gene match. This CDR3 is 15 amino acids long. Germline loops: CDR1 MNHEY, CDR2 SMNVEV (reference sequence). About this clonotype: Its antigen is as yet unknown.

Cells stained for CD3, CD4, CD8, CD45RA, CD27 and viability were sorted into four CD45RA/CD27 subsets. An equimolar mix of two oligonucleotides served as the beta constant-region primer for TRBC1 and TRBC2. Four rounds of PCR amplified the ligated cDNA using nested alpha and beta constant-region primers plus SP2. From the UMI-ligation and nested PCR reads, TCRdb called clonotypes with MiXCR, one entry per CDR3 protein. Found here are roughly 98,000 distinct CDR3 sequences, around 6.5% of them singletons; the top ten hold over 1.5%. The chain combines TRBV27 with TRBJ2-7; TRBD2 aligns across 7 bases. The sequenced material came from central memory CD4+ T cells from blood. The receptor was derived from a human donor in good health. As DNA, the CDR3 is TGTGCCAGCAGACCTGGGGGGGGAAACCCCTACGAGCAGTACTTC. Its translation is CASRPGGGNPYEQYF.